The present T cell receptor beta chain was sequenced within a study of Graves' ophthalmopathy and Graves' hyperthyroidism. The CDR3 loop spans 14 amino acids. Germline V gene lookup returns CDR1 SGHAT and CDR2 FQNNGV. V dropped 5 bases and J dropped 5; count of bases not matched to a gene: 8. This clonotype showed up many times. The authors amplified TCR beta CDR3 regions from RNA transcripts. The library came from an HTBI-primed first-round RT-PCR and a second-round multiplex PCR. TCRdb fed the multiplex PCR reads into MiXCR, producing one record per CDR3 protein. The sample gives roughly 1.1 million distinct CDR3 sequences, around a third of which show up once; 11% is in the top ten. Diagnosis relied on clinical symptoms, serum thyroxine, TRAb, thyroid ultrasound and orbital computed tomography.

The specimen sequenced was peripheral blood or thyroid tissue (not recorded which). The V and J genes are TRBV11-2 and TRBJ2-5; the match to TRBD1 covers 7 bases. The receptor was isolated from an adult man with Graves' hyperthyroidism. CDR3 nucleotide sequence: TGTGCCAGCAGCGCTAAGACAGGGACCGAGACCCAGTACTTC. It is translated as CASSAKTGTETQYF.